This note documents a single T cell receptor (beta chain) sequence. Its antigen remains undetermined. One base away there is no much larger clone; base qualities are not given. In the same sample, other DNA sequences code for this CDR3. These data come from a study of shared clonotypes between healthy human individuals (dated by TCRdb to 2018 to 2020). Describing the broader study: A couple of women and three men aged 18 to 49 years were included in the cohort. Per donor, three plates each were used for CD4 naive and CD4 memory, two for CD8 naive, and one for CD8 memory. Blood TCR repertoires of a handful of healthy adults were deeply sequenced to estimate repertoire size and the extent of clonotype sharing between individuals. To increase sequencing depth and limit assay-specific biases, TCR repertoire library preparation and sequencing were carried out by different laboratories using diverse techniques. Between about 0.8 and 9.5 billion PBMCs per donor were obtained by leukapheresis.

V lost 8 bases and J lost 2 bases, and the count of bases not matched to a germline gene is 3. Via the germline V gene, CDR1 is MDHEN and CDR2 SYDVKM. The cysteine opens and the phenylalanine closes a CDR3 of 15 amino acids. Of the read, only the CDR3 DNA is kept; its 45 bases are in frame from base 1. Using the deep immunoSEQ assay, multiplex PCR amplified TCR CDR3 regions from genomic DNA. Genomic DNA extracted from each cell subset was distributed evenly over all wells of several immunoSEQ 96-well plates, and each plate served as one replicate. For sorted subsets, about 200 ng genomic DNA, equal to about 30,000 T cell genomes, was loaded into each replicate PCR. The purified libraries were quantified using a Qubit 3.0 fluorometer, sized with a Bioanalyzer 2100, and then quantified again using the KAPA Library Quantification kit. Every immunoSEQ 96-well plate was sequenced on a separate single-read 150-cycle Illumina NextSeq 550 flow cell. Processing in the source paper ran as follows. Because the immunoSEQ output included only junctional sequences and no quality scores, the filtering could not be the same as the filtering used for full-length reads. Sequences were annotated with PyIR, a Python wrapper for IgBLAST v1.9, using IMGT germline references to assign V/J genes and CDR3. Reads with weak V/J assignments (E-value above 1e-6), missing CDR3, stop codons, out-of-frame junctions, or ambiguous translated residues were removed. A V3J clonotype was defined by an identical inferred V gene, J gene, and CDR3 amino acid sequence. Percentage overlap between repertoires was computed as shared unique clonotypes divided by the size of the smaller repertoire. Richness of each repertoire was evaluated using RTK rarefaction, the Chao1 estimator, and Recon v2.1 estimates of unobserved clonotypes. Generation probabilities were computed with OLGA for all TCRbeta clonotypes obtained by the gDNA method from four donors. TCRdb stores this immuneACCESS table with in-frame sequences only. Part of the clones is absent; in the studies checked, under half of the shortfall reflects unresolved V genes, and no reason is known for the rest. The V and J calls and the clone size are those of that table, but D and trimming were determined from the DNA. The sample table contains over 850,000 clones; only one count was recorded for 75% to 80% of them. Jointly, the top ten make up roughly 0.65% of the sample.

What the authors observed across the whole study: When a handful of donors were compared, the shared fraction of clonotypes was about 5% for naive CD4, 3.5% to 4% for naive CD8, more than 2% for memory CD4, and under 0.5% for memory CD8. Sampling was restricted to blood, and TCR repertoires in tissue are likely to differ from TCR repertoires in blood. Higher generation probabilities were observed for clonotypes shared by all four sorted-subset donors than for non-shared clonotypes. Because the study included a small number of donors, the genetic and exposure-history diversity represented was limited. Even with the large sequencing depth, rarefaction of the sorted-subset datasets indicated that sequencing was incomplete. Pairwise subsampling led to the expectation that sequencing depth would affect the degree of clonotype sharing among donors. Naive subsets generally had larger estimated clonotype richness than memory subsets.

Donors were healthy HIV-negative adults with no recently reported acute infections or vaccinations. Every donor was a Caucasian adult residing in Nashville, Tennessee, USA. CD4+ T cells were enriched through magnetic negative selection, after which naive cells were positively selected on CD45RA and the remaining negative fraction served as the memory subset. After blood collection by leukapheresis, PBMCs were isolated using Ficoll-Histopaque density gradient centrifugation and then cryopreserved in the vapor phase of liquid nitrogen. Analytical flow cytometry was used to check the purity and quantity of each magnetically sorted T cell population. Genomic DNA was isolated from every sorted fraction and measured by UV absorbance on a Nanodrop 2000c.

The sequence derives from a man aged 18 to 30 in good health. Some clones in this sample may be carry-over from other donors' samples. Sequenced input: memory CD4+ T cells from PBMCs. The sample's cell subset or site label, in plain terms: CD45RA-negative fraction. The receptor chain draws on TRBV28 and TRBJ1-6; TRBD1 fits 10 bases in the junction. The CDR3 in this case is CASRGQGAYNSPLHF. The nucleotide sequence reads as follows: TGTGCCAGCCGAGGACAGGGGGCCTATAATTCACCCCTCCACTTT.